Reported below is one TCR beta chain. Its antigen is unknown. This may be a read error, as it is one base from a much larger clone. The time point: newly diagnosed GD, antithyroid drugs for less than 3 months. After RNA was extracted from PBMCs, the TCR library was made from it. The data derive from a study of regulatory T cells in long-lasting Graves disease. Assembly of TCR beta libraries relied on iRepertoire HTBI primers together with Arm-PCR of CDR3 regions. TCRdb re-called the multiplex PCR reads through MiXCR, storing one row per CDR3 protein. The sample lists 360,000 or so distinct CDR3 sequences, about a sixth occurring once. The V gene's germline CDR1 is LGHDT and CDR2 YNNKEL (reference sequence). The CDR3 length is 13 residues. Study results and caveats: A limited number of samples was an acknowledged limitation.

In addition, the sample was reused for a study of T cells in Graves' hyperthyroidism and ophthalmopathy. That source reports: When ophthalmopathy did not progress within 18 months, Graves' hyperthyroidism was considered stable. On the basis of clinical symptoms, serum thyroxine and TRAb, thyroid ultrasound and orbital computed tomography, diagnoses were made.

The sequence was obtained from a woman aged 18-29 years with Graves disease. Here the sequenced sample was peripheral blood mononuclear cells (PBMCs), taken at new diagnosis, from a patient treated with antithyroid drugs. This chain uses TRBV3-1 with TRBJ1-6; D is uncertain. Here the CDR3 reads CASSQELGSPRHF. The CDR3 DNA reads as TGTGCCAGCAGCCAAGAGTTAGGATCACCCCGCCACTTT.